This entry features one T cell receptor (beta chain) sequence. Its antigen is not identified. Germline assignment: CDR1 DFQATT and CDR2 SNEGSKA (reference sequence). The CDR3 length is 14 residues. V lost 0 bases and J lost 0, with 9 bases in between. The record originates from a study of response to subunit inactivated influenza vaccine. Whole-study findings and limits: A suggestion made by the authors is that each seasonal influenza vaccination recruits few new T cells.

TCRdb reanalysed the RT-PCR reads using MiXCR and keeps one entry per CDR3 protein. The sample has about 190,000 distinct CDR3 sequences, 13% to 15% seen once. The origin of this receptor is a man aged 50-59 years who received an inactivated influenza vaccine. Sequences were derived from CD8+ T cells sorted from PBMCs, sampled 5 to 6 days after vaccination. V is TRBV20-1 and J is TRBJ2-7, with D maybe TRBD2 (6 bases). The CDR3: CSARDWRASYEQYF. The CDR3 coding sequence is TGCAGTGCTAGAGATTGGAGGGCCTCCTACGAGCAGTACTTC.